One and the same sample provided the 23 T cell receptor beta chains below, sequenced in a study of cytomegalovirus exposure and HLA in healthy donors. Use of 60 Vbeta and 13 Jbeta primers characterized the PCR. Profiled with immunoSEQ multiplex PCR; TCRdb holds only in-frame clones, not every one. This table holds 120,000 or so clones, about 80% found once. Material for sequencing was PBMCs. The origin of the receptors is a human donor in good health.

The V and J genes are TRBV9 and TRBJ1-2; TRBD1 matches 8 bases. Unmatched junction bases numbered 6, after V lost 6 bases and J lost 8 bases. Per germline, CDR1 SGDLS and CDR2 YYNGEE. The CDR3 length is 12 residues. The CDR3 DNA is TGTGCCAGCACCCAGGGGGCCGGGGGCTACACCTTC. As protein: CASTQGAGGYTF.

The gene calls are TRBV7-2 and TRBJ2-7, with TRBD2 identical over 15 bases. The V gene's germline CDR1 is SGHTA and CDR2 FQGNSA. This CDR3 has 18 amino acids. With V trimmed by 5 bases and J by 1 base, 9 bases remained unmatched. Here the CDR3 DNA reads TGTGCCAGCAGCCCATGGACTAGCGGGGGGGGTTGGTCCTACGAGCAGTACTTC. Protein: CASSPWTSGGGWSYEQYF.

The gene calls are TRBV20-1 and TRBJ2-5; D not resolved. The germline V gene encodes CDR1 DFQATT and CDR2 SNEGSKA (reference sequence). V dropped 0 bases and J dropped 5 bases, with 4 bases sitting between them. The CDR3 loop spans 11 amino acids. CDR3 sequence reads: CSARESETQYF. CDR3 nucleotides: TGCAGTGCTAGAGAGTCGGAGACCCAGTACTTC.

The chain joins TRBV28 to TRBJ2-1, with 13 bases aligning to TRBD2. This CDR3 spans 13 amino acids. CDR1 MDHEN and CDR2 SYDVKM come from the germline V gene. V shed 6 bases, J shed 15 bases, and the junction held 8 bases outside the gene matches. DNA of the CDR3: TGTGCCAGCAGCGCACTAGCGGGGGGGCCGCGGTTCTTC. Protein product: CASSALAGGPRFF.

This clone has a handful of counts. The chain employs TRBV10-3 and TRBJ2-7, with TRBD1 matching 11 bases. The CDR3 is 15 amino acids. In germline, CDR1 is ENHRY, CDR2 SYGVKD. V was clipped by 7 bases and J by 2 bases; unmatched bases: 7. CDR3 sequence: CAITRDRGIPYEQYF. The CDR3 region has the DNA TGTGCCATCACCAGGGACAGGGGGATTCCCTACGAGCAGTACTTC.

The chain couples TRBV7-9 to TRBJ1-3, with unresolved D. The V end was cut by 5 bases, the J end by 0 bases, with 8 bases between. The CDR3 is 14 residues long. CDR1 is SEHNR and CDR2 is FQNEAQ in the germline V gene (reference sequence). CDR3 nucleotides: TGTGCCAGCAGCCAGACACTCTCTGGAAACACCATATATTTT. This codes for CASSQTLSGNTIYF.

This clone was recorded only once. This chain joins TRBV6-6 and TRBJ2-7, with 13 bases fitting TRBD2. CDR1 MNHNY and CDR2 SVGAGI come from the germline V gene (reference sequence). With 2 bases clipped from V and 3 bases from J, the junction kept 1 base outside the gene matches. This CDR3 has 15 amino acids. In nucleotides, the CDR3 is TGTGCCAGCAGTTACGGGACTAGCGGGAACTACGAGCAGTACTTC. Translated: CASSYGTSGNYEQYF.

The CDR3 spells CASSLGSSPSYEQYF. Written as DNA, the CDR3 is TGTGCCAGCAGCTTGGGTTCTAGTCCCTCCTACGAGCAGTACTTC. The rearrangement uses TRBV5-4 and TRBJ2-7; D gene unclear. Germline CDR1 is SGHNT and CDR2 is YYREEE (reference sequence). CDR3 length equals 15 residues. V lost 0 bases to trimming and J lost 0 bases, with 10 bases between them.

This clone was picked up one time. This chain connects TRBV7-9 to TRBJ2-7, with a possible D match to TRBD1 (5 bases). The CDR3 is 18 amino acids. The ends were cut back, 4 bases at V and 0 bases at J, with 22 bases in the middle. The germline gives CDR1 SEHNR, CDR2 FQNEAQ (reference sequence). This CDR3 is CASSSTRLGPKGSYEQYF. The CDR3 DNA reads as TGTGCCAGCAGCTCAACACGACTGGGGCCTAAAGGCTCCTACGAGCAGTACTTC. The full variable domain, with the rest looked up from reference TRBV7-9 and TRBJ2-7, is DTGVSQNPRHKITKRGQNVTFRCDPISEHNRLYWYRQTLGQGPEFLTYFQNEAQLEKSRLLSDRFSAERPKGSFSTLEIQRTEQGDSAMYLCASSSTRLGPKGSYEQYFGPGTRLTVT.

V usage is TRBV19 and J usage is TRBJ1-1, with 8 bases that match TRBD1. The CDR3 is 16 amino acids. Germline V CDR1 and CDR2: LNHDA, SQIVND (reference sequence). V lost 1 base to trimming and J lost 6 bases; unmatched junction nucleotides: 10. The CDR3 protein is CASSIVPDRVGAEAFF. The CDR3 coding sequence is TGTGCCAGTAGTATAGTTCCGGACAGGGTTGGAGCTGAAGCTTTCTTT.

The V gene is TRBV18, the J gene TRBJ2-1; weak D call: TRBD2 (5 bases). The CDR3 extends over 16 amino acids. The germline V gene has CDR1 KGHSH and CDR2 LQKENI. The V and J ends lost 0 bases and 9 bases respectively, with 18 bases between them. The CDR3 nucleotides read TGTGCCAGCTCACCACCGATCGGGATACGCACCACTGAGCAGTTCTTC. This gives the protein CASSPPIGIRTTEQFF.

CDR3 coding DNA: TGTGCCAGCAGTCTACAGGGGGCGGACAATCAGCCCCAGCATTTT. Amino acids: CASSLQGADNQPQHF. V usage is TRBV6-5 and J usage is TRBJ1-5; 9 bases match TRBD1. The CDR3 is 15 amino acids. Germline V gives CDR1 MNHEY, CDR2 SVGAGI. V dropped 5 bases and J dropped 3; count of bases not matched to a gene: 5.

CDR3 in amino acids: CASSSQPPETSGGAGTQYF. CDR3 DNA sequence: TGTGCCAGCAGCTCCCAGCCACCCGAGACTAGCGGGGGGGCAGGTACGCAGTATTTT. The J gene is TRBJ2-3, the V gene TRBV7-3; 14 bases map to TRBD2. This CDR3 contains 19 residues. The junction had 17 bases not matched to a gene; V was cut back by 4 bases and J by 8 bases. Germline V CDR1 and CDR2: SGHTA, FQGTGA.

The V and J genes are TRBV2 and TRBJ2-7, with a tentative D call TRBD1 (6 bases). Per the germline V gene, CDR1 is SNHLY and CDR2 is FYNNEI. The CDR3 covers 15 residues. Trimming left V 1 base short and J 0 bases short, with 10 bases between. The CDR3 region has the DNA TGTGCCAGCAGTGAAGTTGGGGGCGCCTCCTACGAGCAGTACTTC. Translated: CASSEVGGASYEQYF.

The chain joins TRBV18 to TRBJ1-1, with 8 bases fitting TRBD1. Germline trimming cut 4 bases from V and 6 bases from J; bases unmatched to any gene: 13. The CDR3 is 16 amino acids. Per germline, CDR1 KGHSH and CDR2 LQKENI. The CDR3: CASSRNGQGGGAEAFF. The CDR3 nucleotides read TGTGCCAGCTCACGAAACGGACAGGGTGGGGGCGCTGAAGCTTTCTTT.

This chain joins TRBV28 and TRBJ2-5; D remains ambiguous. Germline assignment: CDR1 MDHEN and CDR2 SYDVKM. The CDR3 covers 14 residues. V lost 5 bases, J lost 4 bases, and 14 bases lay in between. Written as DNA, the CDR3 is TGTGCCAGCAGTAGCGTCGAGGTCCCAGAGACCCAGTACTTC. It is translated as CASSSVEVPETQYF.

Turning to this clone: Given the absence of the conserved phenylalanine or tryptophan at the CDR3 end, a read error is likely. This chain links TRBV9 with TRBJ1-2; D is unclear. CDR3 length: 12 amino acids. CDR1 SGDLS and CDR2 YYNGEE come from the germline V gene. Between the trimmed V and J ends, which lost 0 bases and 4 bases, there was a span of 4 bases. CDR3 nucleotide sequence: TGTGCCAGCAGCGTAGTGGGCTATGGCTACACCCTC. Its protein is CASSVVGYGYTL.

V usage is TRBV6-5 and J usage is TRBJ2-2, with D perhaps matching TRBD1 (6 bases). V lost 0 bases and J lost 5, with 13 bases in between. Germline V gene data show CDR1 as MNHEY and CDR2 as SVGAGI. The CDR3 consists of 16 residues. CDR3 DNA sequence: TGTGCCAGCAGTTACTCGAAGAACAGGGTAACCGGGGAGCTGTTTTTT. It yields the protein CASSYSKNRVTGELFF.

This chain connects TRBV14 to TRBJ2-1; the D gene is possibly TRBD2 (6 bases). Trimming took 0 bases from V and 7 from J, leaving 19 bases between them. Germline CDR1 reads SGHDN; CDR2 reads FVKESK. The CDR3 consists of 17 residues. The CDR3 loop is CASSQDRWGLGRNEQFF. The CDR3 DNA sequence: TGTGCCAGCAGCCAAGACAGGTGGGGACTGGGACGGAATGAGCAGTTCTTC.

The rearrangement joins TRBV6-5 to TRBJ1-5, with D possibly TRBD1 on 5 matching bases. Germline loops: CDR1 MNHEY, CDR2 SVGAGI. Trimming took 5 bases from V and 4 from J, leaving 12 bases between them. The CDR3 runs 14 residues. CDR3 sequence (DNA): TGTGCCAGCAGTGCTGGACACCGAAATCAGCCCCAGCATTTT. Translated: CASSAGHRNQPQHF.

The rearrangement joins TRBV9 to TRBJ2-5; D remains unclear. Germline CDR1 SGDLS, CDR2 YYNGEE. This CDR3 region has 11 residues. The V end was cut by 8 bases, the J end by 4 bases, with 9 bases between. CDR3 protein: CARPNGETQYF. The CDR3 region has the DNA TGTGCCAGGCCCAACGGAGAGACCCAGTACTTC.

This chain connects TRBV9 to TRBJ1-4, with D possibly being TRBD1 (6 bases). Between the trimmed V and J ends, which lost 1 base and 7 bases, there was a span of 14 bases. CDR1 is SGDLS and CDR2 is YYNGEE in the germline V gene. The CDR3 consists of 15 residues. The DNA of the CDR3 is TGTGCCAGCAGCGTAAGTGGGGGCGCGGGTGAAAAACTGTTTTTT. It specifies CASSVSGGAGEKLFF.

CDR3 loop: CASRRDYSYEQYF. The CDR3 coding sequence is TGTGCCAGCAGGAGAGACTACTCCTACGAGCAGTACTTC. The gene calls are TRBV2 and TRBJ2-7, with D possibly TRBD2 on 5 matching bases. V was pared by 6 bases and J by 0 bases, with 9 bases between. There are 13 residues in the CDR3. CDR1 and CDR2 (germline): SNHLY, FYNNEI. Based on the CDR3 plus reference TRBV2 and TRBJ2-7, the full variable domain is EPEVTQTPSHQVTQMGQEVILRCVPISNHLYFYWYRQILGQKVEFLVSFYNNEISEKSEIFDDQFSVERPDGSNFTLKIRSTKLEDSAMYFCASRRDYSYEQYFGPGTRLTVT.